These 30 T cell receptor beta chains were sequenced from one sample in a study of T-cell reconstitution after alpha-beta-depleted transplantation in children. Unique molecular identifiers were built into the TCRbeta library. Each CDR3 protein is one row after TCRdb ran MiXCR on the PCR reads. The sample lists 44,000 or so distinct CDR3 sequences; approximately 8.7% were seen once. Source: PBMCs, mostly from graft donor cells, taken 60 days after TCRalphabeta/CD19-depleted stem cell transplant. These receptors all stem from a male patient between 2 and 15 years old who had a stem cell transplant for chronic granulomatous disease, so the T cells may come from the graft donor.

This clonotype was recorded a few times. The chain links TRBV6-5 to TRBJ1-5; 7 bases are shared with TRBD1. The CDR3 has 15 residues. Germline lookup yields CDR1 MNHEY and CDR2 SVGAGI. The ends lost 7 bases at V and 9 bases at J; junction bases unmatched: 15. The CDR3 coding sequence is TGTGCCAGCACCGAAACTGGACAGGTGCAGACGCCCCAGCATTTT. Translated: CASTETGQVQTPQHF.

Regarding this clonotype: One base away lies a much larger clone, so this may be a sequencing read error. This rearrangement joins TRBV2 to TRBJ2-1; TRBD2 might be the D (6 bases). CDR1 is SNHLY and CDR2 is FYNNEI in the germline V gene. CDR3 length: 15 residues. V was trimmed by 7 bases and J by 0 bases, leaving 13 bases between them. The CDR3: CASKLDGSSYNEQFF. The CDR3 region has the DNA TGTGCCAGCAAGTTGGACGGGAGCTCCTACAATGAGCAGTTCTTC.

The table lists this clonotype with many counts. The V and J genes are TRBV20-1 and TRBJ2-7; 7 bases agree with TRBD2. After removal of 3 bases from V and 7 bases from J, the junction contained 9 bases not matched to a gene. The V gene's germline CDR1 is DFQATT and CDR2 SNEGSKA (reference sequence). The CDR3 sequence is 13 residues long. The DNA for the CDR3 is TGCAGTGCTAGCGGGAGTAGGGAGGGTGAGCAGTACTTC. Amino acids: CSASGSREGEQYF.

There are many counts of this clonotype. The chain couples TRBV12-3 or TRBV12-4 to TRBJ1-2; a weak D match, TRBD1 (5 bases). This CDR3 spans 16 amino acids. Trimming took 0 bases from V and 7 from J, leaving 18 bases between them. CDR3 residues: CASSLARDLVGGGYTF. The CDR3 nucleotides are TGTGCCAGCAGTTTAGCGCGGGATCTCGTTGGGGGTGGCTACACCTTC.

The sample holds a few counts of this clonotype. This chain links TRBV11-2 with TRBJ2-5; TRBD1 might be the D (5 bases). V was trimmed by 7 bases and J by 4 bases, leaving 10 bases between them. Germline-derived CDR1 and CDR2 are SGHAT and FQNNGV. The CDR3 totals 12 residues. The DNA of the CDR3 is TGTGCCAGCACTCTCCAGGGAGAGACCCAGTACTTC. Translated: CASTLQGETQYF.

V usage is TRBV9 and J usage is TRBJ2-1, with D maybe TRBD1 (6 bases). Between the trimmed V and J ends, which lost 7 bases and 5 bases, there was a span of 16 bases. CDR1 and CDR2 (germline): SGDLS, YYNGEE. The CDR3 length is 14 residues. CDR3 sequence (DNA): TGTGCCAGCGCGACCGGGACATGGAACAATGAGCAGTTCTTC. This sequence encodes CASATGTWNNEQFF.

This clonotype was picked up many times. The V and J genes are TRBV12-3 or TRBV12-4 and TRBJ1-1; tentatively, D is TRBD1 (6 bases). The V gene lost 7 bases and the J gene lost 1 base, with 10 bases spanning the gap. This CDR3 has 13 residues. The CDR3 is CASNRQENTEAFF. The DNA for the CDR3 is TGTGCCAGCAATCGACAGGAGAACACTGAAGCTTTCTTT.

The table lists this clonotype with many counts. The chain recombines TRBV5-1 with TRBJ2-2; no reliable D call. The CDR3 covers 14 residues. V lost 0 bases and J lost 6, with 9 bases in between. Per germline, CDR1 SGHRS and CDR2 YFSETQ. CDR3 sequence: CASSLAVGSGELFF. In DNA, the CDR3 is TGCGCCAGCAGCTTGGCGGTAGGGTCCGGGGAGCTGTTTTTT.

As concerns this clonotype: A read error may explain this, as a much larger clone is one base away. V gene TRBV5-1 combines with J gene TRBJ2-1, with TRBD1 identical over 7 bases. The CDR3 is 15 amino acids. V gave up 5 bases and J gave up 8 bases; unmatched junction bases: 13. Germline V gene lookup returns CDR1 SGHRS and CDR2 YFSETQ. CDR3 bases: TGCGCCAGCAGGCTGGACAGGCCGTCCCTTGATGAGCAGTTCTTC. This codes for CASRLDRPSLDEQFF.

In its sample, this clonotype was seen many times. This chain links TRBV12-3 or TRBV12-4 with TRBJ2-1; maybe TRBD2 (6 bases). The V end was cut by 3 bases, the J end by 4 bases, with 16 bases between. The CDR3 spans 16 residues. This CDR3 is CASSFKRTNIYNEQFF. The CDR3 region has the DNA TGTGCCAGCAGTTTTAAGAGGACTAATATATACAATGAGCAGTTCTTC.

This clonotype was found many times. The chain has TRBV20-1 and TRBJ1-2; D may be TRBD1 (5 bases). The V end lost 3 bases, the J end lost 0 bases, and 11 bases lay between the germline ends. The CDR3 is 14 residues long. From germline, CDR1 is DFQATT and CDR2 SNEGSKA (reference sequence). This chain's CDR3 is CSARGTSPNYGYTF. The CDR3 region has the DNA TGCAGTGCTAGGGGGACTTCCCCTAACTATGGCTACACCTTC.

This clonotype was picked up many times. The rearrangement links TRBV29-1 to TRBJ2-5, with D tentatively TRBD2 (5 bases). This CDR3 has 12 residues. Trimming removed 6 bases from V and 1 base from J, with 9 bases in between. Germline CDR1 and CDR2: SQVTM and ANQGSEA. The DNA for the CDR3 is TGCAGCGTGCGGGCAACCCAAGAGACCCAGTACTTC. It codes for CSVRATQETQYF.

This clonotype was detected ten times or more. V gene TRBV21-1 combines with J gene TRBJ2-7; the table's D call of TRBD1 was not tested on the DNA. TRBV21-1 is assigned pseudogene status. This CDR3 is 18 amino acids long. DNA of the CDR3: TGTGCCAGCAGCAAGCCGGGACAGGGAGGACTGGAGGCCTACGAGCAGTACTTC. It encodes CASSKPGQGGLEAYEQYF.

In its sample, this clonotype was seen a few times. This chain links TRBV7-2 with TRBJ2-5, with 8 positions matching TRBD1. The J segment lost 10 bases and the V segment lost 4 bases, leaving 11 bases of the junction unmatched. The CDR3 is made up of 14 amino acids. The germline gives CDR1 SGHTA, CDR2 FQGNSA. The CDR3 is CASSSRQGARGQYF. Here the CDR3 DNA reads TGTGCCAGCAGCTCCCGGCAGGGGGCCCGAGGCCAGTACTTC.

This clonotype was detected ten times or more. The gene calls are TRBV20-1 and TRBJ2-2; 7 positions agree with TRBD1. V dropped 1 base and J dropped 7; count of bases not matched to a gene: 3. Per germline, CDR1 DFQATT and CDR2 SNEGSKA (reference sequence). The CDR3 runs 13 residues. The CDR3 region has the DNA TGCAGTGCTAGAGTCCGGGACAGCGGGGAGCTGTTTTTT. It is translated as CSARVRDSGELFF.

The DNA of the CDR3 is TGTGCCAGCAGTTACTCCGAGGACGGGAACACTGAAGCTTTCTTT. It codes for CASSYSEDGNTEAFF. This chain connects TRBV6-5 to TRBJ1-1, with unresolved D. This CDR3 spans 15 amino acids. The germline gives CDR1 MNHEY, CDR2 SVGAGI. V was clipped by 0 bases and J by 1 base, with 9 bases between them.

This clonotype was detected once. The gene calls are TRBV20-1 and TRBJ2-3; D possibly corresponds to TRBD2 (7 bases). Germline V gene lookup returns CDR1 DFQATT and CDR2 SNEGSKA (reference sequence). With 0 bases removed from V and 1 base from J, the gap between germline ends came to 23 bases. This CDR3 has 19 amino acids. The CDR3 DNA is TGCAGTGCTAGAGATTTGCTACAGGGCGGGAGAGGGGGCACAGATACGCAGTATTTT. Amino acids: CSARDLLQGGRGGTDTQYF.

This chain uses TRBV20-1 with TRBJ2-7; D perhaps matches TRBD1 (6 bases). Germline lookup yields CDR1 DFQATT and CDR2 SNEGSKA (reference sequence). The CDR3 length is 12 residues. The germline V and J ends were trimmed by 4 bases and 2 bases, with 9 bases remaining between them. The CDR3 nucleotides read TGCAGTGCTAAGGGACACCCCTACGAGCAGTACTTC. This translates into CSAKGHPYEQYF.

The chain links TRBV20-1 to TRBJ2-1; D perhaps matches TRBD2 (6 bases). This CDR3 contains 15 residues. V was cut by 4 bases and J by 0 bases, with 13 bases left in between. In germline, CDR1 is DFQATT, CDR2 SNEGSKA (reference sequence). The CDR3 sequence is CSATRGTSSYNEQFF. The CDR3 DNA reads as TGCAGTGCTACCCGGGGGACGAGCTCCTACAATGAGCAGTTCTTC.

This clonotype was seen more than once but under ten times. CDR3 sequence: CSVKTVLPIQETQYF. CDR3 nucleotide sequence: TGCAGTGTAAAGACAGTACTACCCATCCAAGAGACCCAGTACTTC. V usage is TRBV20-1 and J usage is TRBJ2-5; weak D call: TRBD1 (5 bases). The CDR3 is 15 residues long. CDR1 and CDR2 from the germline V gene are DFQATT and SNEGSKA (reference sequence). The germline V and J ends were trimmed by 7 bases and 1 base, with 19 bases remaining between them.

This CDR3 is CSARTSGTDEQFF. CDR3 coding DNA: TGCAGTGCTAGGACTAGCGGGACCGATGAGCAGTTCTTC. This chain connects TRBV20-1 to TRBJ2-1, with 11 bases identical to TRBD2. Germline assignment: CDR1 DFQATT and CDR2 SNEGSKA (reference sequence). V shed 3 bases, J shed 8 bases, and the junction held 3 bases outside the gene matches. CDR3 size: 13 residues.

The sample holds many counts of this clonotype. J is TRBJ2-7 and V is TRBV5-6; unclear D gene. CDR3 size: 15 residues. Germline values: CDR1 SGHDT, CDR2 YYEEEE. V lost 0 bases and J 5 bases, leaving 15 bases between the germline ends. Written as DNA, the CDR3 is TGTGCCAGCAGCTTGGAGCCCGGTTCGATAAACGAGCAGTACTTC. It encodes CASSLEPGSINEQYF.

With respect to this clonotype: A much larger clone sits a single nucleotide away, making a read error possible. This sequence joins TRBV18 and TRBJ2-7; no clear D gene. CDR1 and CDR2 from the germline V gene are KGHSH and LQKENI. V lost 3 bases to trimming and J lost 7 bases, with 10 bases between them. The CDR3 is made up of 12 amino acids. This chain's CDR3 is CASSPSLHEQYF. The CDR3 DNA is TGTGCCAGCTCACCCTCTCTCCATGAGCAGTACTTC.

This clonotype was recorded a few times. A read error is possible here, since a much larger clone lies one base away. Given the absence of the conserved phenylalanine or tryptophan at the CDR3 end, a read error is likely. The rearrangement joins TRBV29-1 to TRBJ2-5; no definite D call. CDR3 length: 12 amino acids. The V gene lost 6 bases and the J gene lost 2 bases, with 10 bases spanning the gap. Germline V CDR1 and CDR2: SQVTM, ANQGSEA. CDR3 DNA: TGCAGCGTCCTAGGAGTTCAAGAGACCCAGTACTCC. The encoded protein is CSVLGVQETQYS.

CDR3 in amino acids: CASRQGPVVGGYTF. The DNA of the CDR3 is TGTGCCAGCAGGCAGGGCCCAGTCGTCGGGGGCTACACCTTC. The V and J genes are TRBV2 and TRBJ1-2; possible D gene TRBD1, 5 bases. Trimming took off 6 bases at V and 8 bases at J, with 19 bases between the two ends. The CDR3 runs to 14 residues. Germline V gene sequence: CDR1 SNHLY, CDR2 FYNNEI.

This clonotype was seen many times. This chain's CDR3 is CASSRISVELSGNTIYF. The CDR3 DNA reads as TGTGCCAGCAGCCGAATTTCTGTAGAGTTGTCTGGAAACACCATATATTTT. The chain combines TRBV5-6 with TRBJ1-3; no clear D. Germline CDR1 is SGHDT and CDR2 is YYEEEE. V lost 4 bases to trimming and J lost 1 base, with 18 bases between them. There are 17 residues in the CDR3. Combining the CDR3 with reference TRBV5-6 and TRBJ1-3 gives the whole variable domain DAGVTQSPTHLIKTRGQQVTLRCSPKSGHDTVSWYQQALGQGPQFIFQYYEEEERQRGNFPDRFSGHQFPNYSSELNVNALLLGDSALYLCASSRISVELSGNTIYFGEGSWLTVV.

This clonotype was found many times. The chain uses TRBV20-1 and TRBJ1-1; 9 nucleotides line up with TRBD1. V was pared by 5 bases and J by 5 bases, with 9 bases of the junction left unmatched. Looked up from germline, CDR1 is DFQATT and CDR2 is SNEGSKA (reference sequence). This CDR3 is 14 amino acids long. The CDR3 coding sequence is TGCAGTGCTTTGTCGGACAGGGGAAGGACTGAAGCTTTCTTT. This encodes CSALSDRGRTEAFF.

V gene TRBV5-1 combines with J gene TRBJ1-2; TRBD1 might be the D (6 bases). Trimming pared 2 bases from V and 7 bases from J, leaving 12 bases between. Germline CDR1 and CDR2: SGHRS and YFSETQ. The CDR3 consists of 13 residues. The CDR3, as DNA: TGCGCCAGCAGCTTCGAACAGGGTAGTGGCTACACCTTC. Protein product: CASSFEQGSGYTF. The variable domain in full, completed from reference TRBV5-1 and TRBJ1-2, reads KAGVTQTPRYLIKTRGQQVTLSCSPISGHRSVSWYQQTPGQGLQFLFEYFSETQRNKGNFPGRFSGRQFSNSRSEMNVSTLELGDSALYLCASSFEQGSGYTFGSGTRLTVV.

The chain links TRBV9 to TRBJ2-3; 12 bases are shared with TRBD2. Germline values: CDR1 SGDLS, CDR2 YYNGEE. Trimming removed 4 bases from V and 4 bases from J; junction bases left unmatched: 7. The CDR3 runs to 16 residues. The CDR3 coding sequence is TGTGCCAGCAGCTCCCGACTAGCGGGAGACCCAGATACGCAGTATTTT. This encodes CASSSRLAGDPDTQYF.

Notes on this clonotype: A clone one base away is much larger, so this may be a read error. The V call is TRBV11-3, the J call TRBJ1-1; unclear D gene. The CDR3 has 13 residues. Germline lookup yields CDR1 SGHNT and CDR2 YENEEA. V was pared by 5 bases and J by 7 bases, with 14 bases between. CDR3 in DNA: TGTGCCAGCAGCCTACGTGACGGGATTGAAGCTTTCTTT. Its translation is CASSLRDGIEAFF.